The present TCR beta chain was sequenced within a study of shared clonotypes between healthy human individuals. Germline assignment: CDR1 SGHTA and CDR2 FQGNSA. The CDR3 extends over 16 amino acids. As concerns this clone: Antigen specificity is unknown.

Profiled with immunoSEQ multiplex PCR; TCRdb holds only in-frame clones, not every one. The sample contains around 510,000 clones, approximately 95% of which appear only once. Whole-study findings and limits: Although depth was large, rarefaction showed that sequencing of the sorted subsets was incomplete.

The TCR originated in a young woman in good health. J is TRBJ2-5 and V is TRBV7-2, with 12 bases aligning to TRBD2. The DNA end is a closer match to TRBJ2-7, so the J assignment may be wrong. The sample comprised naive CD4+ T cells sorted from blood. Specified subset: CD45RA+ positively selected. The CDR3 loop reads CASKTSGSERGREQYF. The CDR3 DNA reads TGTGCCAGTAAGACTAGCGGGAGTGAGAGGGGCCGCGAGCAGTACTTC.